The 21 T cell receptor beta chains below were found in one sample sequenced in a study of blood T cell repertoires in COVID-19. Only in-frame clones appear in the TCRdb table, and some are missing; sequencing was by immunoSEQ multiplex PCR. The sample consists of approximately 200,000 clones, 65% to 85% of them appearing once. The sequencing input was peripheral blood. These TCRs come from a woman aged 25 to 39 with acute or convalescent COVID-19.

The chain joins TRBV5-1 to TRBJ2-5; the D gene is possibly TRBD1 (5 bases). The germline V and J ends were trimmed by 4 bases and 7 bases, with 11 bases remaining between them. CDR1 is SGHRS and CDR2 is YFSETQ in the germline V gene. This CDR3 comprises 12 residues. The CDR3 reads CASSGEGVTQYF. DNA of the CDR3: TGCGCCAGCAGCGGGGAAGGGGTGACCCAGTACTTC.

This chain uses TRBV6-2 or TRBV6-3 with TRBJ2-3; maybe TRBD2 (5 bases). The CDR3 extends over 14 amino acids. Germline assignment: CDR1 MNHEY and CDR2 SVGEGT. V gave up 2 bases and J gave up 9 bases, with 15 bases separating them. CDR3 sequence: CASSYPSAADTQYF. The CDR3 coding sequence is TGTGCCAGCAGTTACCCCTCCGCAGCGGACACGCAGTATTTT.

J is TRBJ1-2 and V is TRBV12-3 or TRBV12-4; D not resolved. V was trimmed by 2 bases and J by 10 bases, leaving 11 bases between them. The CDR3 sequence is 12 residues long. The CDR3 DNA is TGTGCCAGCAGTTTAAACGCCCTATTCTACACCTTC. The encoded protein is CASSLNALFYTF.

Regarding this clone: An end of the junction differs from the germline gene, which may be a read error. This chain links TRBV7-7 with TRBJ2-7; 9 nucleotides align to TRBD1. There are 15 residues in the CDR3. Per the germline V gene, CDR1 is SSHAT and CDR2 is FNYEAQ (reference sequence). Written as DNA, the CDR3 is TGTGCTAGCAGCTTCAGACAGGGGGTGACCTACGAGCAGTACTTC. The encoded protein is CASSFRQGVTYEQYF.

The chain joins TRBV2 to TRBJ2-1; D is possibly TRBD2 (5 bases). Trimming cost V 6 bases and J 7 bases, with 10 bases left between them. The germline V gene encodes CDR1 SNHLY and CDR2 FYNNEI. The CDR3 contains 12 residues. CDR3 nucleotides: TGTGCCAGCAGGGACTCCGATAATGAGCAGTTCTTC. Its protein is CASRDSDNEQFF. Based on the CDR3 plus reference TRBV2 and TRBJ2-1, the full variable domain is EPEVTQTPSHQVTQMGQEVILRCVPISNHLYFYWYRQILGQKVEFLVSFYNNEISEKSEIFDDQFSVERPDGSNFTLKIRSTKLEDSAMYFCASRDSDNEQFFGPGTRLTVL.

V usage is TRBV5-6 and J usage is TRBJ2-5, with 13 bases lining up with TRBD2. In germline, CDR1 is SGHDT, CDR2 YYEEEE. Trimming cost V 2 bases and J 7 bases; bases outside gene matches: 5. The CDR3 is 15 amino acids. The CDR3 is CASSLLAGGRVTQYF. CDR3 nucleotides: TGTGCCAGCAGCTTACTAGCGGGAGGGAGGGTGACCCAGTACTTC.

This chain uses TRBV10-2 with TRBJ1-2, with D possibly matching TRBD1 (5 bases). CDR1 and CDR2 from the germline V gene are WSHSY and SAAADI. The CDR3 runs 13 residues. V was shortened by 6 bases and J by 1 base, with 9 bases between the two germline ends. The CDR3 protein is CASSSTVNYGYTF. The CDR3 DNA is TGCGCCAGCAGCTCGACAGTTAACTATGGCTACACCTTC.

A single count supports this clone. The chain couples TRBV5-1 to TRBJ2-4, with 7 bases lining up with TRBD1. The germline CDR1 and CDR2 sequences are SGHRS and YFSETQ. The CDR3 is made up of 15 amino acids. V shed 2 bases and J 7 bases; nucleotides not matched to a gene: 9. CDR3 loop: CASSLRPGGRNIQYF. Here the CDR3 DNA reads TGCGCCAGCAGCTTAAGACCAGGGGGTCGGAACATTCAGTACTTC.

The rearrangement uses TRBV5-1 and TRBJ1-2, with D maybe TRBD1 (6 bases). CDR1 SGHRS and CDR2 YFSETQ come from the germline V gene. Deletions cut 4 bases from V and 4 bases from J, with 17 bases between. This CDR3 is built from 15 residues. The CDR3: CASSPGSGAGYGYTF. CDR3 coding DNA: TGCGCCAGCAGCCCGGGGTCAGGGGCCGGCTATGGCTACACCTTC. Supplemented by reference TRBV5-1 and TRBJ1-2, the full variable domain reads KAGVTQTPRYLIKTRGQQVTLSCSPISGHRSVSWYQQTPGQGLQFLFEYFSETQRNKGNFPGRFSGRQFSNSRSEMNVSTLELGDSALYLCASSPGSGAGYGYTFGSGTRLTVV.

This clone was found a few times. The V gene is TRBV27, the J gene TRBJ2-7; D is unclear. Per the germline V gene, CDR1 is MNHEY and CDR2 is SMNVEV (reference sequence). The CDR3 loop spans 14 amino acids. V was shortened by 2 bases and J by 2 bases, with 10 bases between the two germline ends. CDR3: CASSLLGRTYEQYF. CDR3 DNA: TGTGCCAGCAGTTTACTAGGAAGAACCTACGAGCAGTACTTC.

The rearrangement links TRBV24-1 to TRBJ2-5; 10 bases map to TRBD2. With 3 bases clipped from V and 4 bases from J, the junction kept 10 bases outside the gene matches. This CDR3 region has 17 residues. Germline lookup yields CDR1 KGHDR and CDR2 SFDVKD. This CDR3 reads CATSDALAGVTGETQYF. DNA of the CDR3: TGTGCCACCAGTGATGCGCTAGCGGGGGTTACCGGAGAGACCCAGTACTTC.

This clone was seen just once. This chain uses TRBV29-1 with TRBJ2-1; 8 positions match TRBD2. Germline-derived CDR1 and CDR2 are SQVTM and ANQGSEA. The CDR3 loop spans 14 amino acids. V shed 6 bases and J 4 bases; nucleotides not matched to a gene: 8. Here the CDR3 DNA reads TGCAGCGTCCGATTCGCGGGGGGATACAATGAGCAGTTCTTC. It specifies CSVRFAGGYNEQFF.

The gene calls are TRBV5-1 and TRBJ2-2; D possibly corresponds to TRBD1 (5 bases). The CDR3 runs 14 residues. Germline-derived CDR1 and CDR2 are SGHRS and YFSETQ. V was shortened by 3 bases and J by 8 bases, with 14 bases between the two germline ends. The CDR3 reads CASSWTPSVGELFF. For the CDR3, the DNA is TGCGCCAGCAGCTGGACACCGTCGGTAGGGGAGCTGTTTTTT.

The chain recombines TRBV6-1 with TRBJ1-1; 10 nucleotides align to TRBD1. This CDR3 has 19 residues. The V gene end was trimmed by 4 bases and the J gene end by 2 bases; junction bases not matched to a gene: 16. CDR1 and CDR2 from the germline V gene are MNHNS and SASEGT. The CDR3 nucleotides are TGTGCCAGCAGTGCTGGGGACAGGGGAAGGGGATGGCTAAACACTGAAGCTTTCTTT. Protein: CASSAGDRGRGWLNTEAFF.

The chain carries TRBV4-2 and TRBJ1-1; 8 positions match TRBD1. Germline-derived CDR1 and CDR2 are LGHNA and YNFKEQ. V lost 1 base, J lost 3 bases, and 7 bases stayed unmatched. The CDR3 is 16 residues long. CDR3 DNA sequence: TGTGCCAGCAGCCAAGCACATCAGGGGGCTCACACTGAAGCTTTCTTT. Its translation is CASSQAHQGAHTEAFF.

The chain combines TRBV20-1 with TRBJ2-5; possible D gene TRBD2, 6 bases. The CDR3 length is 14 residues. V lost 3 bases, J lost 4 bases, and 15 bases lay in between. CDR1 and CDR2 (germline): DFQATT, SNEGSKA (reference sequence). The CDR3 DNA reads TGCAGTGCTAGTGACACGGGACTTCCAGAGACCCAGTACTTC. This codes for CSASDTGLPETQYF.

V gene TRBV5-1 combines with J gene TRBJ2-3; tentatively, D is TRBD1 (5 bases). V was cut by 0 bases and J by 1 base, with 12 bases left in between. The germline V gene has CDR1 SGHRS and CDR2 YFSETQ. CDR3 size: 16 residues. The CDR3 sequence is CASSLETEIRTDTQYF. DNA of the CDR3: TGCGCCAGCAGCTTGGAGACAGAGATTCGCACAGATACGCAGTATTTT.

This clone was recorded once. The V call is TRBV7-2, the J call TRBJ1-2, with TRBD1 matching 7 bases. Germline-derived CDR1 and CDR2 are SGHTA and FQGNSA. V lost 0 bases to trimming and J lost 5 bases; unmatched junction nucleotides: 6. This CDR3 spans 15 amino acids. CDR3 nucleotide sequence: TGTGCCAGCAGCTTAGCAGGCAGGGGGACTTATGGCTACACCTTC. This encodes CASSLAGRGTYGYTF.

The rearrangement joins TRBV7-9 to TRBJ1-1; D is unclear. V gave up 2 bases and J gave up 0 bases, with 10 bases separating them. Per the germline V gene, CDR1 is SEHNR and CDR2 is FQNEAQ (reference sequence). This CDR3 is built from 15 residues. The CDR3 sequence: CASSLSGVMNTEAFF. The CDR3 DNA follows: TGTGCCAGCAGCTTATCGGGAGTAATGAACACTGAAGCTTTCTTT.

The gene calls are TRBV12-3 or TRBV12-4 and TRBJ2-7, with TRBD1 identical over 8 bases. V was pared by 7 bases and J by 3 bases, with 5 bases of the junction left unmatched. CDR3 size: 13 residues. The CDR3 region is CASTWTGFYEQYF. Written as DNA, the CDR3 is TGTGCCAGCACCTGGACAGGGTTCTACGAGCAGTACTTC.

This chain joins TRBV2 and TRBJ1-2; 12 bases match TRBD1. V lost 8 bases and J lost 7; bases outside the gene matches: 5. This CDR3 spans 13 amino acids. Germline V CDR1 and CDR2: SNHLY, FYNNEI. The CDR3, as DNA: TGTGCCAGCGTCGGGACAGGGGGCTTTGGCTACACCTTC. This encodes CASVGTGGFGYTF.